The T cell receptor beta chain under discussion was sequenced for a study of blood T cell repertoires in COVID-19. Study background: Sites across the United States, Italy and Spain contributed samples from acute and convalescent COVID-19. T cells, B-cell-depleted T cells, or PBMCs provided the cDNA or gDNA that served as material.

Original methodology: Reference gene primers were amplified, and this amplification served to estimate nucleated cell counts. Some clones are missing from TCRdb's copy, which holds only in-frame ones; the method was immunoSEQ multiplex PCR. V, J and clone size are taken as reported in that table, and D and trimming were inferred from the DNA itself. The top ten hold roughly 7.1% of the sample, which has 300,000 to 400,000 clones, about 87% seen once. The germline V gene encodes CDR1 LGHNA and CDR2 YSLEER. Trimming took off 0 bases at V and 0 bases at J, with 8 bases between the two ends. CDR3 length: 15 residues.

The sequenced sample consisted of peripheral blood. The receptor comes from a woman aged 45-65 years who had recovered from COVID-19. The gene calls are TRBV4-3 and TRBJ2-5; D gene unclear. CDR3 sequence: CASSQDLGDQETQYF. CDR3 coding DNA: TGCGCCAGCAGCCAAGATCTGGGCGACCAAGAGACCCAGTACTTC.